The next 29 T cell receptor beta chains were all read from a single sample in a study of cytomegalovirus exposure and HLA in healthy donors. This PCR relied on a set of 60 Vbeta primers and 13 Jbeta primers. Sequencing used immunoSEQ multiplex PCR; TCRdb keeps in-frame clones, though not all of them. The sample has fewer than 75,000 clones; 83% are singletons. Sequences were obtained from PBMCs. These receptor sequences come from a man aged 25 to 40 in good health and CMV-seronegative.

The chain has TRBV19 and TRBJ2-7; D is perhaps TRBD2 (5 bases). The CDR3 extends over 16 amino acids. V lost 5 bases, J lost 0 bases, and 17 bases lay in between. Germline V gene sequence: CDR1 LNHDA, CDR2 SQIVND (reference sequence). The CDR3 protein is CASSGAEAEPSYEQYF. In DNA, the CDR3 is TGTGCCAGTAGTGGCGCGGAGGCGGAGCCCTCCTACGAGCAGTACTTC.

The chain combines TRBV23-1 with TRBJ1-1; the D is unclear. TRBV23-1 is an open reading frame, and its role is uncertain. There are 11 residues in the CDR3. V was shortened by 7 bases and J by 1 base, with 4 bases between the two germline ends. Here the CDR3 DNA reads TGCGCCAGCACCAGGAACACTGAAGCTTTCTTT. Amino acid sequence: CASTRNTEAFF.

This chain connects TRBV7-6 to TRBJ2-1, with a weak D call TRBD2 (5 bases). Trimming removed 1 base at V and 7 bases at J, with 8 bases between. CDR3 length: 13 amino acids. Germline V gene sequence: CDR1 SGHVS, CDR2 FNYEAQ. In DNA form, the CDR3 reads TGTGCCAGCAGCTTAGGGACTTCAAATGAGCAGTTCTTC. Its protein is CASSLGTSNEQFF.

V and J are TRBV5-6 and TRBJ2-7; 9 bases agree with TRBD2. This CDR3 has 16 residues. Unmatched junction bases numbered 7, after V lost 0 bases and J lost 3 bases. Looked up from germline, CDR1 is SGHDT and CDR2 is YYEEEE. This CDR3 reads CASSLVAGVQVYEQYF. DNA of the CDR3: TGTGCCAGCAGCTTGGTAGCGGGGGTCCAGGTCTACGAGCAGTACTTC.

V gene TRBV9 combines with J gene TRBJ2-6, with TRBD1 matching over 7 bases. The CDR3 loop spans 17 amino acids. Germline loops: CDR1 SGDLS, CDR2 YYNGEE. With 4 bases clipped from V and 1 base from J, the junction kept 8 bases outside the gene matches. CDR3 sequence reads: CASSPGTGASGANVLTF. Written as DNA, the CDR3 is TGTGCCAGCAGCCCAGGCACAGGGGCATCTGGGGCCAACGTCCTGACTTTC. Complete variable domain (other parts from reference TRBV9 and TRBJ2-6): DSGVTQTPKHLITATGQRVTLRCSPRSGDLSVYWYQQSLDQGLQFLIQYYNGEERAKGNILERFSAQQFPDLHSELNLSSLELGDSALYFCASSPGTGASGANVLTFGAGSRLTVL.

This chain uses TRBV6-4 with TRBJ1-6; 9 bases are shared with TRBD1. The germline gives CDR1 MRHNA, CDR2 SNTAGT. The CDR3 length is 15 residues. V lost 3 bases, J lost 5 bases, and 2 bases stayed unmatched. The CDR3 nucleotides are TGTGCCAGCAGTGAGGGACAGGGAGATAATTCACCCCTCCACTTT. Its protein is CASSEGQGDNSPLHF.

The V and J genes are TRBV9 and TRBJ1-6; possibly TRBD1 for D (6 bases). The CDR3 is made up of 14 amino acids. Germline loops: CDR1 SGDLS, CDR2 YYNGEE. V gave up 3 bases and J gave up 10 bases, with 14 bases separating them. The CDR3, as DNA: TGTGCCAGCAGCGAGCGGGACACTAGATCACCCCTCCACTTT. Amino acids: CASSERDTRSPLHF.

The genes are TRBV28 and TRBJ1-6; D is ambiguous. The CDR3 runs to 19 residues. Germline values: CDR1 MDHEN, CDR2 SYDVKM. V gave up 1 base and J gave up 0 bases, with 16 bases separating them. The CDR3 DNA is TGTGCCAGCAGTTTATATGGCATGGGAGGCAGCTCCTATAATTCACCCCTCCACTTT. Amino acid sequence: CASSLYGMGGSSYNSPLHF.

This chain joins TRBV11-2 and TRBJ1-4, with 7 positions matching TRBD1. The CDR3 has 16 residues. Germline CDR1 reads SGHAT; CDR2 reads FQNNGV. The ends lost 6 bases at V and 2 bases at J; junction bases unmatched: 9. This chain's CDR3 is CASRSLRGRTNEKLFF. The CDR3 DNA reads TGTGCCAGCAGGTCTCTCAGGGGGAGGACTAATGAAAAACTGTTTTTT.

This clone has just one count. The rearrangement joins TRBV7-9 to TRBJ2-5; 8 bases map to TRBD1. This CDR3 spans 14 amino acids. The V segment lost 5 bases and the J segment 1 base; nucleotides outside the gene matches: 3. CDR1 and CDR2 from the germline V gene are SEHNR and FQNEAQ (reference sequence). CDR3 nucleotides: TGTGCCAGCAGCCTGGGACAGGTCCAAGAGACCCAGTACTTC. It encodes CASSLGQVQETQYF.

This chain links TRBV5-6 with TRBJ1-5; 7 nucleotides agree with TRBD1. Trimming at V came to 2 bases and at J to 2 bases, leaving 4 bases not matched to a gene. The CDR3 consists of 15 residues. Germline CDR1 SGHDT, CDR2 YYEEEE. The CDR3 loop reads CASSLRTGGNQPQHF. CDR3 DNA: TGTGCCAGCAGCTTAAGGACAGGAGGCAATCAGCCCCAGCATTTT. The full variable domain, rest sourced from reference TRBV5-6 and TRBJ1-5, is DAGVTQSPTHLIKTRGQQVTLRCSPKSGHDTVSWYQQALGQGPQFIFQYYEEEERQRGNFPDRFSGHQFPNYSSELNVNALLLGDSALYLCASSLRTGGNQPQHFGDGTRLSIL.

This rearrangement joins TRBV7-8 to TRBJ1-5; TRBD1 agrees at 12 bases. Unmatched junction bases numbered 5, after V lost 1 base and J lost 7 bases. Germline lookup yields CDR1 SGHVS and CDR2 FQNEAQ. This CDR3 region has 16 residues. In DNA form, the CDR3 reads TGTGCCAGCAGCTTAGGGGACAGGGGGCTTTGGCAGCCCCAGCATTTT. This translates into CASSLGDRGLWQPQHF.

As concerns this clone: The junction departs from the called germline gene at one end, perhaps through a read error. This rearrangement joins TRBV7-9 to TRBJ2-2, with D possibly being TRBD2 (5 bases). Germline V gene sequence: CDR1 SEHNR, CDR2 FQNEAQ (reference sequence). The CDR3 sequence is 16 residues long. CDR3 sequence: CSSSPWRSENTGELFF. The DNA for the CDR3 is TGTTCCAGCAGCCCCTGGAGGTCTGAGAACACCGGGGAGCTGTTTTTT.

V gene TRBV10-3 combines with J gene TRBJ2-3; 8 nucleotides align to TRBD1. The CDR3 is 12 amino acids. Germline V lookup: CDR1 ENHRY, CDR2 SYGVKD. V gave up 6 bases and J gave up 7 bases; unmatched junction bases: 3. The CDR3 DNA follows: TGTGCCATCAGCGACAGGGGAAATACGCAGTATTTT. As protein: CAISDRGNTQYF.

This chain connects TRBV19 to TRBJ1-2, with D unresolved. The V end was cut by 5 bases, the J end by 1 base, with 11 bases between. CDR1 and CDR2 (germline): LNHDA, SQIVND (reference sequence). The CDR3 consists of 14 residues. The CDR3 region is CASSGQRVNYGYTF. The CDR3 bases are TGTGCCAGTAGTGGGCAGAGGGTTAACTATGGCTACACCTTC.

CDR3 coding DNA: TGTGCCAGCGCCCCAGGACAGGGGTCCCCAGATACGCAGTATTTT. It yields the protein CASAPGQGSPDTQYF. V usage is TRBV9 and J usage is TRBJ2-3; 9 bases agree with TRBD1. The CDR3 totals 15 residues. The junction had 10 bases not matched to a gene; V was cut back by 7 bases and J by 4 bases. Germline V gene lookup returns CDR1 SGDLS and CDR2 YYNGEE.

This clone was detected only once. V usage is TRBV5-1 and J usage is TRBJ2-7; 9 positions match TRBD1. The CDR3 contains 16 residues. Germline trimming cut 2 bases from V and 3 bases from J; bases unmatched to any gene: 9. CDR1 and CDR2 (germline): SGHRS, YFSETQ. The CDR3 DNA sequence: TGCGCCAGCAGCTTATCCCGGGACAGGGCCTTCTACGAGCAGTACTTC. This gives the protein CASSLSRDRAFYEQYF. Variable domain in full (rest from reference TRBV5-1 and TRBJ2-7): KAGVTQTPRYLIKTRGQQVTLSCSPISGHRSVSWYQQTPGQGLQFLFEYFSETQRNKGNFPGRFSGRQFSNSRSEMNVSTLELGDSALYLCASSLSRDRAFYEQYFGPGTRLTVT.

This chain joins TRBV25-1 and TRBJ1-2, with D possibly TRBD1 on 6 matching bases. V was trimmed by 0 bases and J by 4 bases, leaving 15 bases between them. Germline V CDR1 and CDR2: MGHDK, SYGVNS. This CDR3 comprises 16 residues. This CDR3 is CASSEYSGHDSYGYTF. The CDR3, as DNA: TGTGCCAGCAGTGAATACTCGGGACATGATAGCTATGGCTACACCTTC.

The genes are TRBV19 and TRBJ2-3; 8 bases line up with TRBD1. With 5 bases clipped from V and 3 bases from J, the junction kept 4 bases outside the gene matches. This CDR3 region has 14 residues. CDR1 and CDR2 from the germline V gene are LNHDA and SQIVND (reference sequence). The CDR3 coding sequence is TGTGCCAGTAGTCGGACAGGGTTAACAGATACGCAGTATTTT. Its translation: CASSRTGLTDTQYF.

The rearrangement uses TRBV7-6 and TRBJ2-1; 14 bases align to TRBD2. Germline values: CDR1 SGHVS, CDR2 FNYEAQ. The CDR3 contains 17 residues. J lost 4 bases, V lost 5 bases, and 7 bases had no gene match. The CDR3 sequence is CASSQGLAGETYNEQFF. Written as DNA, the CDR3 is TGTGCCAGCAGCCAGGGACTAGCGGGAGAGACGTACAATGAGCAGTTCTTC.

This sequence joins TRBV30 and TRBJ1-1; D is uncertain. V was clipped by 4 bases and J by 1 base, with 22 bases between them. The CDR3 loop spans 17 amino acids. Per germline, CDR1 GTSNPN and CDR2 SVGIG (reference sequence). The CDR3 DNA sequence: TGTGCCTGGAAACCGGAGATGCCAGAGGCGGGGAACACTGAAGCTTTCTTT. Its protein is CAWKPEMPEAGNTEAFF. Full variable domain (remainder filled in from reference TRBV30 and TRBJ1-1): SQTIHQWPATLVQPVGSPLSLECTVEGTSNPNLYWYRQAAGRGLQLLFYSVGIGQISSEVPQNLSASRPQDRQFILSSKKLLLSDSGFYLCAWKPEMPEAGNTEAFFGQGTRLTVV.

V gene TRBV10-2 combines with J gene TRBJ2-1; a possible D gene is TRBD2 (6 bases). Germline values: CDR1 WSHSY, CDR2 SAAADI. Trimming stripped 0 bases from V and 4 bases from J, with 13 bases between. This CDR3 has 16 residues. DNA for the CDR3: TGCGCCAGCAGTGAGTCGGGACTCAAGGGGTACAATGAGCAGTTCTTC. This codes for CASSESGLKGYNEQFF.

The chain has TRBV15 and TRBJ2-1; no definite D call. V lost 3 bases and J lost 0, with 12 bases in between. The germline V gene has CDR1 LNHNV and CDR2 YYDKDF (reference sequence). The CDR3 has 16 amino acids. CDR3 region: CATSSQGGGSYNEQFF. The CDR3 coding sequence is TGTGCCACCAGCAGCCAAGGCGGCGGCTCCTACAATGAGCAGTTCTTC. Based on the CDR3 plus reference TRBV15 and TRBJ2-1, the full variable domain is DAMVIQNPRYQVTQFGKPVTLSCSQTLNHNVMYWYQQKSSQAPKLLFHYYDKDFNNEADTPDNFQSRRPNTSFCFLDIRSPGLGDTAMYLCATSSQGGGSYNEQFFGPGTRLTVL.

This rearrangement joins TRBV19 to TRBJ2-1; 7 bases match TRBD2. The ends lost 1 base at V and 4 bases at J; junction bases unmatched: 4. Looked up from germline, CDR1 is LNHDA and CDR2 is SQIVND (reference sequence). The CDR3 is 15 residues long. In nucleotides, the CDR3 is TGTGCCAGTAGTATAGGGGCGGGAGCGTACAATGAGCAGTTCTTC. Translation: CASSIGAGAYNEQFF.

The chain uses TRBV5-1 and TRBJ2-5, with 10 bases aligning to TRBD1. The J call may not be correct, given that the DNA end is closer to TRBJ2-7. Germline lookup yields CDR1 SGHRS and CDR2 YFSETQ. CDR3 length equals 14 residues. The CDR3 is CASSLGQGEYEQYF. CDR3 coding DNA: TGCGCCAGCAGCTTAGGACAGGGGGAATACGAGCAGTACTTC.

The CDR3 is CASSLVVTREPIYEQYF. CDR3 DNA: TGTGCCAGCAGCTTAGTTGTTACACGGGAGCCAATCTACGAGCAGTACTTC. V usage is TRBV7-8 and J usage is TRBJ2-7, with D tentatively TRBD2 (6 bases). Germline loops: CDR1 SGHVS, CDR2 FQNEAQ. This CDR3 region has 17 residues. V was trimmed by 1 base and J by 3 bases, leaving 19 bases between them.

A note on this clone: One end of the junction varies from germline; a read error may be responsible. The V gene is TRBV5-6, the J gene TRBJ2-7; D call uncertain. The V gene's germline CDR1 is SGHDT and CDR2 YYEEEE. This CDR3 comprises 15 residues. CDR3 sequence: CASSLASFNAYERYF. The CDR3 nucleotides read TGTGCCAGCAGCTTGGCCAGTTTTAATGCGTACGAGCGGTACTTC.

This clone was seen only a few times. The chain uses TRBV6-5 and TRBJ2-7, with 7 bases fitting TRBD2. With 6 bases clipped from V and 2 bases from J, the junction kept 7 bases outside the gene matches. Germline V gives CDR1 MNHEY, CDR2 SVGAGI. CDR3 length equals 14 residues. This CDR3 is CASSPGLGTYEQYF. Written as DNA, the CDR3 is TGTGCCAGCAGCCCCGGACTAGGCACCTACGAGCAGTACTTC.

J is TRBJ1-6 and V is TRBV25-1, with TRBD1 identical over 8 bases. Per germline, CDR1 MGHDK and CDR2 SYGVNS. Trimming removed 5 bases from V and 10 bases from J; junction bases left unmatched: 4. This CDR3 contains 13 residues. Here the CDR3 reads CASSPQGGSPLHF. CDR3 bases: TGTGCCAGCAGTCCACAGGGGGGATCACCCCTCCACTTT.